This T cell receptor (beta chain) stems from a study of blood T cell repertoires in COVID-19. Background on the study: The United States, Italy and Spain were the sources of the acute and convalescent COVID-19 samples.

Under the authors' procedure: How many nucleated cells were present was estimated from reference gene primer amplification. Measured with immunoSEQ multiplex PCR; TCRdb has only the in-frame clones, and not every one. The DNA gave D and trimming, while V, J and clone size come from that table. The sample shows nearly 25,000 clones, about 86% of them seen only once. The sequenced sample consisted of peripheral blood. This sequence originates from a man aged 70-80 years with acute or convalescent COVID-19.

This chain's CDR3 is CASSSTTTGEAFF. In nucleotides, the CDR3 is TGTGCCAGCTCATCTACCACCACAGGTGAAGCTTTCTTT. The rearrangement links TRBV18 to TRBJ1-1; perhaps TRBD1 as D (5 bases). Looked up from germline, CDR1 is KGHSH and CDR2 is LQKENI. This CDR3 has 13 amino acids. Trimming pared 5 bases from V and 7 bases from J, leaving 14 bases between.